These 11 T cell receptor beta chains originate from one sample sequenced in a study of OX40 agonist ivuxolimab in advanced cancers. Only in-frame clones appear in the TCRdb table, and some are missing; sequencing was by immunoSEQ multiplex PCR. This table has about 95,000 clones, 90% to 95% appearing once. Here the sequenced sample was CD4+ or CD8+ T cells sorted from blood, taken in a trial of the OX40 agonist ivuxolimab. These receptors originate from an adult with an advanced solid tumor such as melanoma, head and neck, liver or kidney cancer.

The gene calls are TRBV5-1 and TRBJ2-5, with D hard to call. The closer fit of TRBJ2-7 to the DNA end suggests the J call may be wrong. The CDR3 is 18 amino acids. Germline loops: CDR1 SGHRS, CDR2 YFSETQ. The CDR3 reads CASRTHSVSSVVPYEQYF. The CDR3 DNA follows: TGCGCCAGCAGGACCCACAGCGTCTCGTCTGTTGTTCCTTACGAGCAGTACTTC.

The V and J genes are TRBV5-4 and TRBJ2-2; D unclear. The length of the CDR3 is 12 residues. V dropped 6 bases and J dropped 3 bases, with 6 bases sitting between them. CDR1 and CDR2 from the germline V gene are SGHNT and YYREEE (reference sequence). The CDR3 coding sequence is TGTGCCAGCACCCGAGACACCGGGGAGCTGTTTTTT. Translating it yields CASTRDTGELFF.

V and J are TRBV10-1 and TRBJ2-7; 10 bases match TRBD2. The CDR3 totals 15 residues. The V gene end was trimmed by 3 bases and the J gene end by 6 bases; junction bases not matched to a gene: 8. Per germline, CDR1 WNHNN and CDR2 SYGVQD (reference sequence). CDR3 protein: CASSDGAGGPAEQYF. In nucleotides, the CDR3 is TGCGCCAGCAGTGATGGAGCGGGAGGGCCGGCCGAGCAGTACTTC.

Here the CDR3 reads CASSLYLAWESEQFF. The CDR3 DNA reads as TGTGCCAGCAGCTTATACCTAGCGTGGGAGAGTGAGCAGTTCTTC. The V call is TRBV5-6, the J call TRBJ2-1; a possible D gene is TRBD2 (6 bases). This CDR3 region has 15 residues. Trimming shortened V by 2 bases and J by 9 bases, and 18 bases separated the two germline ends. Germline CDR1 is SGHDT and CDR2 is YYEEEE.

CDR3 DNA: TGTGCCAGCAGCTCCCAATCTGGGGCCAACGTCCTGACTTTC. It encodes CASSSQSGANVLTF. V gene TRBV7-2 combines with J gene TRBJ2-6; D gene unclear. V was pared by 4 bases and J by 1 base, with 5 bases between. The germline V gene encodes CDR1 SGHTA and CDR2 FQGNSA. There are 14 residues in the CDR3.

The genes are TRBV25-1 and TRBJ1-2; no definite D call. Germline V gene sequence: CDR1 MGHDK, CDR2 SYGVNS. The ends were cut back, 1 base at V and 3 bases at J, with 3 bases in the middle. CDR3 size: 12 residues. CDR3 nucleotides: TGTGCCAGCAGTGAATTAGACTATGGCTACACCTTC. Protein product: CASSELDYGYTF.

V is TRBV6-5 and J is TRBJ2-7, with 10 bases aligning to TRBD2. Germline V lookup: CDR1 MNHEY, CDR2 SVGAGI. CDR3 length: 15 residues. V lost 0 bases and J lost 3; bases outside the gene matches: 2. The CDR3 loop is CASSYSASGSYEQYF. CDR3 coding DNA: TGTGCCAGCAGTTACTCGGCTAGCGGGAGCTACGAGCAGTACTTC.

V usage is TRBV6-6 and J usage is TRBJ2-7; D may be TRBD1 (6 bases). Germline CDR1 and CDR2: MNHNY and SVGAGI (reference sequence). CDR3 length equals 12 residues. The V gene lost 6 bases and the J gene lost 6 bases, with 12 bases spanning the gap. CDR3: CASRAGVTEQYF. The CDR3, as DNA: TGTGCCAGCAGAGCAGGGGTAACCGAGCAGTACTTC.

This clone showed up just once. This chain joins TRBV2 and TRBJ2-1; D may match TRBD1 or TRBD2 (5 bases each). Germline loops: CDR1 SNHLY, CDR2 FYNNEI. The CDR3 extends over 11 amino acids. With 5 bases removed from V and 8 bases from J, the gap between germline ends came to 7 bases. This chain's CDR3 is CASSRGDEQFF. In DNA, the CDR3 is TGTGCCAGCAGTCGAGGGGATGAGCAGTTCTTC.

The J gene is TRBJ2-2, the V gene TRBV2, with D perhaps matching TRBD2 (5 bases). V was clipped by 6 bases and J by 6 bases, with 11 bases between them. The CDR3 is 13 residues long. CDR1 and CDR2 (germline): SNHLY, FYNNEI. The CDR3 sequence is CASRSEVAGELFF. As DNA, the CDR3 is TGTGCCAGCAGGTCGGAGGTCGCCGGGGAGCTGTTTTTT.

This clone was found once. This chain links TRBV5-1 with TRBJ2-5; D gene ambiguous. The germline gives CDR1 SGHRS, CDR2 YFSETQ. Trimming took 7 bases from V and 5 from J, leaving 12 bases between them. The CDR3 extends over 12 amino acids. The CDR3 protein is CASGPGMETQYF. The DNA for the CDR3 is TGCGCCAGCGGACCCGGTATGGAGACCCAGTACTTC.